This TCR beta chain was retrieved from a study of CD8 T cell repertoires and HIV-1 epitope variants. Background on the study: Twenty-five autologous and known Gag and Nef epitope variant peptides each stimulated T cells separately. Autologous T cell-negative cells served as antigen-presenting cells in equal numbers.

Study-level findings and limits: Nine or ten antigen-specific TCR beta clonotypes were found; about six seemed cross-reactive to variants.

Trimming stripped 5 bases from V and 6 bases from J, with 22 bases between. This CDR3 region has 16 residues. Germline lookup yields CDR1 MDHEN and CDR2 SYDVKM. TCR beta CDR3 was sequenced at survey depth on immunoSEQ. Method: immunoSEQ multiplex PCR; TCRdb's copy keeps in-frame clones and lacks some. The data hold roughly 5,600 clones, with under 70% observed a single time. This clone was recorded a few times. Its antigen is still unknown. Specimen: cultured CD8+ T cells derived from PBMCs. The chain couples TRBV28 to TRBJ1-1; maybe TRBD1 (6 bases). This clonotype was sampled from a male donor with HIV. The CDR3 loop is CASSAYREDRRAEAFF. The DNA for the CDR3 is TGTGCCAGCAGTGCCTACAGGGAAGACCGCCGAGCTGAAGCTTTCTTT.